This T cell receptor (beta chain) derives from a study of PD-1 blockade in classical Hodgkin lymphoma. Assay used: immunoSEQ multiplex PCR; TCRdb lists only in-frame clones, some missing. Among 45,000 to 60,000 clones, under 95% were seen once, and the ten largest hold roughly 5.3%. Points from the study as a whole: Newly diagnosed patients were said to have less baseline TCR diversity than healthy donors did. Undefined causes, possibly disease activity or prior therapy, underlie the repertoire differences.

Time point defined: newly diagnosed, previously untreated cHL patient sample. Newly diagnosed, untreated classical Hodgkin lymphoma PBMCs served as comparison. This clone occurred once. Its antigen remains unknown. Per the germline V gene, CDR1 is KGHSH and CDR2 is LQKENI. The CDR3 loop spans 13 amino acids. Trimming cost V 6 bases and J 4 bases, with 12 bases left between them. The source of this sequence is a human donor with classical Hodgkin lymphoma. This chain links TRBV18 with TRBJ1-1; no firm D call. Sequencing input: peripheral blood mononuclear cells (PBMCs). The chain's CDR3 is CASSLEAITEAFF. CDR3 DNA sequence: TGTGCCAGCTCCTTGGAGGCAATCACTGAAGCTTTCTTT. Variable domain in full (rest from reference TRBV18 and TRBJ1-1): NAGVMQNPRHLVRRRGQEARLRCSPMKGHSHVYWYRQLPEEGLKFMVYLQKENIIDESGMPKERFSAEFPKEGPSILRIQQVVRGDSAAYFCASSLEAITEAFFGQGTRLTVV.